Here is one TCR beta chain with its context. Its antigen is undetermined. These data belong to a study of monozygotic twins with inflammatory bowel disease. Study-wide results and limits: Support for a single strong signal or clonotype associated with IBD was absent.

TCRdb processed the 5' RACE reads again and assigns one entry to each CDR3 protein, with no DNA. This sample's clone table lists 200,000 to 250,000 distinct CDR3 sequences. Material for sequencing was blood. This clonotype was obtained from a human donor with ulcerative colitis or Crohn's disease, or a healthy co-twin of an affected twin (not recorded which).

The CDR3 sequence: CATSREGAPSNTDTQYF. The chain recombines TRBV15 with TRBJ2-3; with no DNA, the TCRdb D assignment of TRBD1 cannot be verified. The CDR3 is 17 amino acids. Germline CDR1 is LNHNV and CDR2 is YYDKDF (reference sequence).